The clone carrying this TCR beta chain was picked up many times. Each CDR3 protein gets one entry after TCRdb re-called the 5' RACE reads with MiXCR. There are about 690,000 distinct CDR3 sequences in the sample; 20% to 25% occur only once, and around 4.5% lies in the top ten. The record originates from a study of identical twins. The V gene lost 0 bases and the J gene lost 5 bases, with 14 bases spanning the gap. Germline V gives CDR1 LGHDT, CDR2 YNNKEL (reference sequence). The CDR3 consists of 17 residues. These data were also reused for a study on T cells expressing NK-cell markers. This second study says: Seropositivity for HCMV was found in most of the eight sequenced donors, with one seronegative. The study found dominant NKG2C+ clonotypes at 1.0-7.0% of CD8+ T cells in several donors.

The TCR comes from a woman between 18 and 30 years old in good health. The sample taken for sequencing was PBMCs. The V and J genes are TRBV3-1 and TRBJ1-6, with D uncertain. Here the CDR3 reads CASSQDLGEENNSPLHF. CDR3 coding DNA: TGTGCCAGCAGCCAAGATCTTGGCGAGGAAAATAATTCACCCCTCCACTTT.